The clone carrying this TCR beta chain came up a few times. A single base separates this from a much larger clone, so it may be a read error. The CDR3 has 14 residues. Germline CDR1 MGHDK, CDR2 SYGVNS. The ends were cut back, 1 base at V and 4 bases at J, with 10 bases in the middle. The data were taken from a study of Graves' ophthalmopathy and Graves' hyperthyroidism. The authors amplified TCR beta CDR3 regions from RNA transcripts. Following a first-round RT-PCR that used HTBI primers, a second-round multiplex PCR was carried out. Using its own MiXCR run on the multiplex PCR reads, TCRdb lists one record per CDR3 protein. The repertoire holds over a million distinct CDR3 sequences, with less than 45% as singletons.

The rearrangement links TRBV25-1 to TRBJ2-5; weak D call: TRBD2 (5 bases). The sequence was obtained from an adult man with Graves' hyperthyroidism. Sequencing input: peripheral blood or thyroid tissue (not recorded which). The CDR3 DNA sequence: TGTGCCAGCAGTGAATTCACCGCGGGAGAGACCCAGTACTTC. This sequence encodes CASSEFTAGETQYF. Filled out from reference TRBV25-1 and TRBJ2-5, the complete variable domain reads EADIYQTPRYLVIGTGKKITLECSQTMGHDKMYWYQQDPGMELHLIHYSYGVNSTEKGDLSSESTVSRIRTEHFPLTLESARPSHTSQYLCASSEFTAGETQYFGPGTRLLVL.